Shown below are 20 T cell receptor beta chains from a single sample sequenced in a study of cytomegalovirus exposure and HLA in healthy donors (dated by TCRdb to about 2017). Library preparation used the immunoSEQ multiplex PCR assay. For the multiplex PCR, a mixture combining 60 forward primers for TCR Vbeta segments and 13 reverse primers for TCR Jbeta segments was used. In TCRdb, the immuneACCESS table is reduced to in-frame sequences with V and J assigned. These tables do not hold every clone; where another copy was compared, an unresolved V gene accounts for under half, and the others remain unexplained. This sample lists some 190,000 clones; 60% to 80% were detected once. Of the sample, over 2% falls within the top ten clones. Sequenced material: PBMCs. The receptors derive from a woman in her 30s in good health and CMV-seropositive.

This chain joins TRBV4-2 and TRBJ2-7; D may be TRBD1 (6 bases). CDR3 length equals 16 residues. From germline, CDR1 is LGHNA and CDR2 YNFKEQ. V dropped 4 bases and J dropped 3 bases, with 19 bases sitting between them. The CDR3 bases are TGTGCCAGCAGCCTCGTTTCGGACAGAAGATACTACGAGCAGTACTTC. This translates into CASSLVSDRRYYEQYF.

The CDR3 spells CSVERTGKGYTF. The CDR3 region has the DNA TGCAGCGTTGAAAGAACCGGGAAAGGCTACACCTTC. This chain links TRBV29-1 with TRBJ1-2, with D hard to call. Germline lookup yields CDR1 SQVTM and CDR2 ANQGSEA. The CDR3 runs to 12 residues. V was shortened by 2 bases and J by 8 bases, with 12 bases between the two germline ends.

The rearrangement links TRBV5-1 to TRBJ2-7; D may be TRBD2 (6 bases). The germline gives CDR1 SGHRS, CDR2 YFSETQ. The CDR3 has 14 amino acids. The V and J ends lost 0 bases and 5 bases respectively, with 12 bases between them. The CDR3: CASSLDWGGHEQYF. Written as DNA, the CDR3 is TGCGCCAGCAGCTTGGATTGGGGAGGTCACGAGCAGTACTTC. The whole variable domain, filled in from reference TRBV5-1 and TRBJ2-7, reads KAGVTQTPRYLIKTRGQQVTLSCSPISGHRSVSWYQQTPGQGLQFLFEYFSETQRNKGNFPGRFSGRQFSNSRSEMNVSTLELGDSALYLCASSLDWGGHEQYFGPGTRLTVT.

This chain uses TRBV2 with TRBJ1-3; weak D call: TRBD1 (5 bases). V was clipped by 1 base and J by 4 bases, with 14 bases between them. Looked up from germline, CDR1 is SNHLY and CDR2 is FYNNEI. This CDR3 comprises 16 residues. The CDR3 spells CASSEGMGGSGNTIYF. CDR3 DNA sequence: TGTGCCAGCAGTGAAGGCATGGGGGGGTCGGGAAACACCATATATTTT.

This clone was seen only a few times. The gene calls are TRBV6-5 and TRBJ2-7; 10 nucleotides line up with TRBD2. The trim removed 6 bases at V and 4 bases at J, leaving 9 bases unmatched. Germline CDR1 MNHEY, CDR2 SVGAGI. This CDR3 has 15 residues. CDR3 bases: TGTGCCAGCAGGATAGGGACTAGCGTAAAGTACGAGCAGTACTTC. Amino acids: CASRIGTSVKYEQYF.

This chain joins TRBV20-1 and TRBJ2-3; D gene uncertain. This CDR3 has 11 residues. With 5 bases removed from V and 6 bases from J, the gap between germline ends came to 9 bases. Germline CDR1 DFQATT, CDR2 SNEGSKA (reference sequence). The CDR3 loop is CSALQTDTQYF. In DNA, the CDR3 is TGCAGTGCTCTCCAAACTGATACGCAGTATTTT.

The rearrangement joins TRBV7-2 to TRBJ2-7; 9 bases line up with TRBD2. Trimming at V came to 4 bases and at J to 4 bases, leaving 11 bases not matched to a gene. Germline values: CDR1 SGHTA, CDR2 FQGNSA. The CDR3 extends over 16 amino acids. The chain's CDR3 is CASSSRIAGDRYEQYF. The CDR3 region has the DNA TGTGCCAGCAGCTCCCGGATAGCGGGAGACAGGTACGAGCAGTACTTC. Using reference TRBV7-2 and TRBJ2-7 for the parts outside the CDR3, the full variable domain is GAGVSQSPSNKVTEKGKDVELRCDPISGHTALYWYRQSLGQGLEFLIYFQGNSAPDKSGLPSDRFSAERTGGSVSTLTIQRTQQEDSAVYLCASSSRIAGDRYEQYFGPGTRLTVT.

The CDR3 nucleotides are TGTGCCAGCAGCTTAGACAGGACCGCCTACGAGCAGTACTTC. This translates into CASSLDRTAYEQYF. This chain connects TRBV13 to TRBJ2-7, with D perhaps matching TRBD1 (5 bases). V was trimmed by 1 base and J by 2 bases, leaving 9 bases between them. Germline V gene data show CDR1 as PRHDT and CDR2 as FYEKMQ (reference sequence). The CDR3 totals 14 residues. Drawing the rest from reference TRBV13 and TRBJ2-7, the complete variable domain is AAGVIQSPRHLIKEKRETATLKCYPIPRHDTVYWYQQGPGQDPQFLISFYEKMQSDKGSIPDRFSAQQFSDYHSELNMSSLELGDSALYFCASSLDRTAYEQYFGPGTRLTVT.

V and J are TRBV4-3 and TRBJ2-1; 11 nucleotides line up with TRBD2. The germline CDR1 and CDR2 sequences are LGHNA and YSLEER. The CDR3 runs to 18 residues. V shed 1 base and J 6 bases; nucleotides not matched to a gene: 11. This CDR3 reads CASSQAPPGLADLNEQFF. The DNA of the CDR3 is TGCGCCAGCAGCCAAGCACCTCCGGGACTAGCGGATCTCAATGAGCAGTTCTTC.

The J gene is TRBJ2-3, the V gene TRBV19, with a possible D match to TRBD2 (5 bases). The CDR3 is made up of 14 amino acids. Germline V gene sequence: CDR1 LNHDA, CDR2 SQIVND (reference sequence). Trimming removed 5 bases from V and 7 bases from J, with 16 bases in between. The chain's CDR3 is CASSPPLPGYTQYF. The CDR3 nucleotides read TGTGCCAGTAGTCCCCCCCTCCCGGGGTATACGCAGTATTTT.

The genes are TRBV18 and TRBJ2-7; D remains ambiguous. This CDR3 spans 14 amino acids. V was shortened by 3 bases and J by 0 bases, with 9 bases between the two germline ends. Germline values: CDR1 KGHSH, CDR2 LQKENI. As DNA, the CDR3 is TGTGCCAGCTCACCTACGGCAGGCTCCTACGAGCAGTACTTC. It encodes CASSPTAGSYEQYF.

The gene calls are TRBV9 and TRBJ1-2; weak D call: TRBD1 (6 bases). CDR1 is SGDLS, CDR2 YYNGEE, per germline. The V gene lost 0 bases and the J gene lost 3 bases, with 9 bases spanning the gap. CDR3 size: 14 residues. CDR3: CASSVGGGDYGYTF. Here the CDR3 DNA reads TGTGCCAGCAGCGTAGGGGGGGGCGACTATGGCTACACCTTC.

This clone was observed a few times. V gene TRBV7-9 combines with J gene TRBJ1-2, with TRBD1 as a possible D gene (5 bases). CDR1 is SEHNR and CDR2 is FQNEAQ in the germline V gene (reference sequence). V gave up 8 bases and J gave up 4 bases, with 14 bases separating them. The CDR3 is 13 amino acids. CDR3 residues: CASGPDMAYGYTF. CDR3 DNA sequence: TGTGCCAGCGGTCCGGACATGGCCTATGGCTACACCTTC.

This chain uses TRBV5-1 with TRBJ1-1; D is unresolved. With 4 bases removed from V and 1 base from J, the gap between germline ends came to 17 bases. Germline-derived CDR1 and CDR2 are SGHRS and YFSETQ. The CDR3 contains 16 residues. CDR3 in amino acids: CASSVTFSPGNTEAFF. CDR3 in DNA: TGCGCCAGCAGCGTGACATTCTCCCCTGGGAACACTGAAGCTTTCTTT.

This chain links TRBV27 with TRBJ2-7; no definite D call. CDR3 length: 14 amino acids. CDR1 and CDR2 (germline): MNHEY, SMNVEV (reference sequence). Trimming left V 2 bases short and J 3 bases short, with 11 bases between. CDR3 region: CASSLRSSGYEQYF. CDR3 DNA sequence: TGTGCCAGCAGTTTAAGGTCTAGTGGCTACGAGCAGTACTTC.

The chain uses TRBV16 and TRBJ2-1; maybe TRBD1 (5 bases). Trimming removed 0 bases from V and 8 bases from J, with 11 bases in between. Germline loops: CDR1 KGHSY, CDR2 FQNENV. The CDR3 runs to 14 residues. This CDR3 reads CASSQSGRAHEQFF. The CDR3 nucleotides are TGTGCCAGCAGCCAATCGGGCAGGGCCCATGAGCAGTTCTTC.

This clone was detected only a few times. The chain links TRBV4-3 to TRBJ2-3, with 11 bases aligning to TRBD2. This CDR3 comprises 17 residues. Germline lookup yields CDR1 LGHNA and CDR2 YSLEER. Trimming cost V 1 base and J 7 bases; bases outside gene matches: 10. CDR3 loop: CASSQVSSGGSFYTQYF. Written as DNA, the CDR3 is TGCGCCAGCAGCCAAGTTTCTAGCGGGGGGTCTTTCTATACGCAGTATTTT.

The chain joins TRBV7-2 to TRBJ1-2; 8 bases align to TRBD1. With V trimmed by 0 bases and J by 8 bases, 2 bases remained unmatched. The CDR3 has 13 residues. Germline V gene lookup returns CDR1 SGHTA and CDR2 FQGNSA. CDR3 sequence reads: CASSLATGDGYTF. In DNA, the CDR3 is TGTGCCAGCAGCTTAGCGACAGGGGACGGCTACACCTTC.

This clone was detected once. The chain recombines TRBV4-2 with TRBJ2-3, with D possibly matching TRBD2 (7 bases). The CDR3 length is 17 residues. V lost 2 bases and J lost 4, with 19 bases in between. Germline assignment: CDR1 LGHNA and CDR2 YNFKEQ. The CDR3 here is CASSQTLVGGRSDTQYF. CDR3 sequence (DNA): TGTGCCAGCAGCCAAACCCTAGTGGGGGGGCGGTCAGATACGCAGTATTTT.

The chain carries TRBV29-1 and TRBJ2-6; D uncertain. Deletions cut 7 bases from V and 0 bases from J, with 22 bases between. This CDR3 comprises 18 residues. The germline gives CDR1 SQVTM, CDR2 ANQGSEA. The CDR3 loop is CSGRYFQRLSSGANVLTF. CDR3 coding DNA: TGCAGCGGCCGATACTTCCAGAGACTGAGCTCTGGGGCCAACGTCCTGACTTTC.